This TCR beta chain was found in a study of blood T cell repertoires in COVID-19. Whole-study context: Both acute and convalescent COVID-19 samples were obtained from the United States, Italy and Spain.

Original processing methods: Amplification of reference gene primers was used by the study to estimate nucleated cell counts. TCRdb's table, derived via immunoSEQ multiplex PCR, lists solely in-frame clones and lacks some. V and J calls and clone size are those listed in that table; D and trimming were worked out from the DNA. The data hold roughly 160,000 clones, with 79% observed a single time. In Seattle, patients joined the study during active infection and were tracked longitudinally. Trimming took off 2 bases at V and 4 bases at J, with 18 bases between the two ends. Germline V CDR1 and CDR2: KGHSH, LQKENI. The CDR3 is 16 amino acids.

The sequence was collected from a woman aged 60 to 75 with COVID-19, enrolled during active disease. Material: peripheral blood. This chain connects TRBV18 to TRBJ2-7; maybe TRBD1 (5 bases). CDR3 bases: TGTGCCAGCTCACCAAGGACGGCAGGGATGGGGTACGAGCAGTACTTC. It codes for CASSPRTAGMGYEQYF.